A selection of T cell receptor beta chains follows, all from one sample in a study of blood T cells in healthy people across ages. TCRdb ran MiXCR on the 5' RACE reads and lists one entry per CDR3 protein. The table includes approximately 800,000 distinct CDR3 sequences, about 61% detected once. The source material was blood. The receptors come from a man aged 40-55 years in good health. The CDR3 runs from the conserved cysteine through the conserved F or W. A D gene is named only where the DNA matches it firmly. Where a row states a size, it is once, few, many or the class of an expanded clone; other rows omit it.

size: -; J: TRBJ1-2; D: TRBD1; V: TRBV7-3; CDR3: CASSQTTGTYGYTF; DNA: TGTGCCAGCAGCCAAACGACAGGGACCTATGGCTACACCTTC
size: -; J: TRBJ2-1; D: TRBD1; V: TRBV7-2; CDR3: CASSLSPGQGYEQFF; DNA: TGTGCCAGCAGCTTAAGCCCGGGACAGGGATATGAGCAGTTCTTC
size: -; J: TRBJ2-2; D: -; V: TRBV9; CDR3: CASSGGVGPNTGELFF; DNA: TGTGCCAGCAGCGGAGGGGTGGGTCCCAACACCGGGGAGCTGTTTTTT
size: -; J: TRBJ2-3; D: -; V: TRBV6-6; CDR3: CASSEPPDGTDTQYF; DNA: TGTGCCAGCAGTGAGCCCCCGGACGGCACAGATACGCAGTATTTT
size: -; J: TRBJ2-3; D: TRBD1; V: TRBV28; CDR3: CASYRGARTDTQYF; DNA: TGTGCCAGCTACAGGGGCGCGCGCACAGATACGCAGTATTTT
size: once; J: TRBJ2-3; D: TRBD2; V: TRBV4-2; CDR3: CASSQDPLAGGQDTQYF; DNA: TGTGCCAGCAGCCAAGACCCACTAGCGGGGGGGCAGGATACGCAGTATTTT
size: few; J: TRBJ2-1; D: TRBD2; V: TRBV20-1; CDR3: CSAAQPRGGLHNEQFF; DNA: TGCAGTGCCGCCCAACCACGCGGGGGTCTACACAATGAGCAGTTCTTC
size: few; J: TRBJ2-5; D: TRBD2; V: TRBV5-1; CDR3: CASSLGLARDQETQYF; DNA: TGCGCCAGCAGCTTGGGACTAGCACGCGACCAAGAGACCCAGTACTTC
size: -; J: TRBJ2-7; D: TRBD1; V: TRBV2; CDR3: CASSFRGSGEQYF; DNA: TGTGCCAGTTCTTTCAGGGGGTCGGGGGAGCAGTACTTC
size: few; J: TRBJ1-2; D: -; V: TRBV27; CDR3: CASSRDGSDYGYTF; DNA: TGTGCCAGCAGTAGGGACGGGTCTGACTATGGCTACACCTTC
size: few; J: TRBJ2-1; D: -; V: TRBV7-2; CDR3: CASSFGQGRYNEQFF; DNA: TGTGCCAGCAGCTTCGGCCAAGGGCGATACAATGAGCAGTTCTTC
size: -; J: TRBJ2-5; D: TRBD2; V: TRBV10-3; CDR3: CAMGGTAGGPFEETQYF; DNA: TGTGCCATGGGAGGGACGGCGGGGGGGCCGTTCGAAGAGACCCAGTACTTC
size: -; J: TRBJ2-7; D: -; V: TRBV18; CDR3: CASSPLVTGPSYEQYF; DNA: TGTGCCAGCTCACCACTAGTGACGGGTCCCTCCTACGAGCAGTACTTC
size: -; J: TRBJ1-1; D: -; V: TRBV6-5; CDR3: CASSYSAGFTEAFF; DNA: TGTGCCAGCAGTTACTCGGCAGGGTTCACTGAAGCTTTCTTT
size: -; J: TRBJ2-7; D: -; V: TRBV6-6; CDR3: CASVGTVTYEQYF; DNA: TGTGCCAGCGTCGGGACGGTGACCTACGAGCAGTACTTC
size: -; J: TRBJ2-6; D: -; V: TRBV2; CDR3: CASTADGANVLTF; DNA: TGTGCCAGCACCGCAGATGGGGCCAACGTCCTGACTTTC
size: -; J: TRBJ2-7; D: -; V: TRBV5-1; CDR3: CASSLAHTKGESQYF; DNA: TGCGCCAGCAGCTTGGCTCACACTAAAGGAGAGTCCCAGTACTTC
size: few; J: TRBJ2-5; D: TRBD1; V: TRBV9; CDR3: CASGQADLGTQYF; DNA: TGTGCCAGCGGACAGGCTGATCTTGGGACCCAGTACTTC
size: -; J: TRBJ1-1; D: TRBD1; V: TRBV5-1; CDR3: CATAPKGTGNTEAFF; DNA: TGCGCCACCGCCCCGAAAGGGACAGGGAACACTGAAGCTTTCTTT
size: -; J: TRBJ1-4; D: -; V: TRBV4-1; CDR3: CASSPREGGTNEKLFF; DNA: TGCGCCAGCAGCCCCCGCGAGGGGGGAACTAATGAAAAACTGTTTTTT
size: -; J: TRBJ1-2; D: TRBD1; V: TRBV7-2; CDR3: CASSFRRTGTYKGNYGYTF; DNA: TGTGCCAGCAGCTTCCGTAGGACAGGGACGTATAAAGGGAACTATGGCTACACCTTC
size: few; J: TRBJ2-3; D: -; V: TRBV2; CDR3: CASSPRPRGSTDTQYF; DNA: TGTGCCAGCAGCCCCCGACCCAGGGGTAGCACAGATACGCAGTATTTT
size: once; J: TRBJ2-3; D: TRBD2; V: TRBV7-2; CDR3: CASNLRQREDSVTQYF; DNA: TGTGCCAGCAACTTAAGGCAGCGGGAGGATTCCGTTACGCAGTATTTT
size: -; J: TRBJ2-5; D: -; V: TRBV20-1; CDR3: CSANPAGTARYF; DNA: TGCAGTGCTAACCCAGCCGGGACTGCCAGGTACTTC
size: -; J: TRBJ1-1; D: TRBD1; V: TRBV6-5; CDR3: CASSPYRGEAFF; DNA: TGTGCCAGCAGTCCCTACAGGGGCGAAGCTTTCTTT
size: once; J: TRBJ1-2; D: TRBD1; V: TRBV6-6; CDR3: CASSYVTGWEDGYTF; DNA: TGTGCCAGCAGTTATGTGACAGGGTGGGAGGATGGCTACACCTTC
size: once; J: TRBJ2-1; D: TRBD2; V: TRBV6-2/TRBV6-3; CDR3: CASLSIGLADYNEQFF; DNA: TGTGCCAGCCTCTCAATCGGTCTAGCGGACTACAATGAGCAGTTCTTC
size: -; J: TRBJ2-1; D: TRBD2; V: TRBV7-3; CDR3: CASGLAGSNEQFF; DNA: TGTGCCAGCGGACTAGCGGGGAGCAATGAGCAGTTCTTC
size: few; J: TRBJ2-5; D: -; V: TRBV6-6; CDR3: CASRGRGQPKETQYF; DNA: TGTGCCAGCAGAGGGAGGGGGCAGCCCAAAGAGACCCAGTACTTC
size: -; J: TRBJ2-5; D: -; V: TRBV3-1; CDR3: CASSQDASRLSTQYF; DNA: TGTGCCAGCAGCCAAGATGCCAGTCGGCTGTCGACCCAGTACTTC
size: -; J: TRBJ2-5; D: TRBD1; V: TRBV28; CDR3: CASSSGTVVETQYF; DNA: TGTGCCAGCAGTTCAGGGACAGTCGTCGAGACCCAGTACTTC
size: -; J: TRBJ1-2; D: -; V: TRBV5-1; CDR3: CASSLDPDSNYGYTF; DNA: TGCGCCAGCAGCTTGGATCCGGATTCAAACTATGGCTACACCTTC
size: -; J: TRBJ2-7; D: -; V: TRBV5-6; CDR3: CAGSRTRVRKYEQYF; DNA: TGTGCCGGCAGCCGTACCCGGGTCAGGAAATACGAGCAGTACTTC
size: few; J: TRBJ2-7; D: -; V: TRBV4-1; CDR3: CASSQADSPSYEQYF; DNA: TGCGCCAGCAGCCAAGCGGACAGCCCTTCCTACGAGCAGTACTTC
size: -; J: TRBJ2-1; D: -; V: TRBV6-5; CDR3: CASLAPGHNEQFF; DNA: TGTGCCAGCCTAGCGCCGGGCCACAATGAGCAGTTCTTC
size: few; J: TRBJ2-3; D: -; V: TRBV27; CDR3: CASSILIPTLRDTQYF; DNA: TGTGCCAGCAGTATCTTAATCCCGACACTCCGGGATACGCAGTATTTT